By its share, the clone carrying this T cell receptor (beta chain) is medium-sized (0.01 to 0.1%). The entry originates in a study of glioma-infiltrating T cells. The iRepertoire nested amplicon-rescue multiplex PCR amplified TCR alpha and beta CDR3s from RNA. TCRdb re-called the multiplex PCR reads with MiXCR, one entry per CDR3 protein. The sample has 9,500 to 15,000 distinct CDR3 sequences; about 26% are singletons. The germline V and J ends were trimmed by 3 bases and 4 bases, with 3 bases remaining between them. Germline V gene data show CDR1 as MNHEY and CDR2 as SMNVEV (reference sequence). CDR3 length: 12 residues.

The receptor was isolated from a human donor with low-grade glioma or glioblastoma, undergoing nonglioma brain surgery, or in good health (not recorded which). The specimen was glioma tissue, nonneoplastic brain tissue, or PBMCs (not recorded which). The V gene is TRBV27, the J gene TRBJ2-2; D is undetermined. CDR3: CASSFGTGELFF. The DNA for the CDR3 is TGTGCCAGCAGTTTCGGCACCGGGGAGCTGTTTTTT.